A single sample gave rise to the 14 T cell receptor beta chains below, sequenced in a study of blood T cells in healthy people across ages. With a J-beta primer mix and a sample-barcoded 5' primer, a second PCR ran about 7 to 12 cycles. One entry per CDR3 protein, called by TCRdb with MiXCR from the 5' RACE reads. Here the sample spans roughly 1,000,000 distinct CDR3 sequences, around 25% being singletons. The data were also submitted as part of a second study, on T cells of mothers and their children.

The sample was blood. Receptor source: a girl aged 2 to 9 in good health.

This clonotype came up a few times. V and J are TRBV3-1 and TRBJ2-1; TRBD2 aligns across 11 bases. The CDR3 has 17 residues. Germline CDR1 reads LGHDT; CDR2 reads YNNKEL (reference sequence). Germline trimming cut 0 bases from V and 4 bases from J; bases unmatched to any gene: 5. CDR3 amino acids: CASSQERLAGLYNEQFF. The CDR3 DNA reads TGTGCCAGCAGCCAAGAACGACTAGCGGGGTTATACAATGAGCAGTTCTTC.

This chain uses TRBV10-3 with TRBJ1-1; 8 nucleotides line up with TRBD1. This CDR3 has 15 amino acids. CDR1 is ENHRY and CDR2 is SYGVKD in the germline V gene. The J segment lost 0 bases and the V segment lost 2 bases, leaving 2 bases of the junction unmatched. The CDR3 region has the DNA TGTGCCATCAGTGAGGGGACAGGACTGAACACTGAAGCTTTCTTT. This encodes CAISEGTGLNTEAFF.

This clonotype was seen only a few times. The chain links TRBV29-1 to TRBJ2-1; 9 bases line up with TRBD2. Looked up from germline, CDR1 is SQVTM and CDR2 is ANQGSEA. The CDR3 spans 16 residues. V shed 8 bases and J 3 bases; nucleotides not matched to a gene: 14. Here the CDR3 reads CSSTYSGRGIYNEQFF. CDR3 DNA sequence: TGCAGCTCCACCTATAGCGGGAGAGGGATCTACAATGAGCAGTTCTTC.

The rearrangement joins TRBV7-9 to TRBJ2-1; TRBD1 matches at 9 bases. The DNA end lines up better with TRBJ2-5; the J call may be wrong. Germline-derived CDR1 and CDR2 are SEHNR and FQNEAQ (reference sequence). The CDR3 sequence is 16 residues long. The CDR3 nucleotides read TGTGCCAGCAGCTCGCAGACAGGGGGGTGGCAAGAGACCCAGTACTTC. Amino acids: CASSSQTGGWQETQYF.

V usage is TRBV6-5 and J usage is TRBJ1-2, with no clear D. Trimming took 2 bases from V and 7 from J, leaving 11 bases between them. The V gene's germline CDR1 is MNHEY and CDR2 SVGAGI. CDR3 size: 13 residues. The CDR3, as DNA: TGTGCCAGCAGTTACATGGGGAGTCGTGGCTACACCTTC. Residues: CASSYMGSRGYTF.

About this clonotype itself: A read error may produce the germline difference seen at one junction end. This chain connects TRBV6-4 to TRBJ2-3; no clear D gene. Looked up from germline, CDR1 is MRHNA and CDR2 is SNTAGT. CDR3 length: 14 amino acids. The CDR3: CAGSLSENTDTQYF. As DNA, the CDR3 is TGTGCCGGCAGTCTGAGCGAGAACACAGATACGCAGTATTTT.

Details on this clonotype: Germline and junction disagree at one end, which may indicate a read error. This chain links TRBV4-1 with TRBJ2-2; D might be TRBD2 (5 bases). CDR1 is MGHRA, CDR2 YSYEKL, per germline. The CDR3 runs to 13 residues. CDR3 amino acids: CASSQVDDGEPFF. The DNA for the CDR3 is TGCGCCAGCAGCCAAGTTGACGACGGGGAGCCGTTTTTT.

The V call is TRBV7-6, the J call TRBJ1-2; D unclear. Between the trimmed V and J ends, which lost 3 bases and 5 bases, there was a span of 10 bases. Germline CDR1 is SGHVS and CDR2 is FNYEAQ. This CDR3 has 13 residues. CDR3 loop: CASSFGSGYGYTF. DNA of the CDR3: TGTGCCAGCAGCTTTGGGTCAGGTTATGGCTACACCTTC.

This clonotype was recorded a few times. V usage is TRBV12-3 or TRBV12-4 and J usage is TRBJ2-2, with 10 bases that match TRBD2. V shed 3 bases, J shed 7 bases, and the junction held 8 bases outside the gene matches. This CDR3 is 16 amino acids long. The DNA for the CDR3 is TGTGCCAGCAGTTTGGGAAGCGGGGGGGTGTTCGGGGAGCTGTTTTTT. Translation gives CASSLGSGGVFGELFF.

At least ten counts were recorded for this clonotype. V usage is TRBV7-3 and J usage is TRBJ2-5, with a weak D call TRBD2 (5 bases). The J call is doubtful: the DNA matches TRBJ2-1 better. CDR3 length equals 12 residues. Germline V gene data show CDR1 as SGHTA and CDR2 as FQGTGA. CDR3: CASSLIGDEQFF. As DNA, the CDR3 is TGTGCCAGCAGCTTAATCGGGGATGAGCAGTTCTTC.

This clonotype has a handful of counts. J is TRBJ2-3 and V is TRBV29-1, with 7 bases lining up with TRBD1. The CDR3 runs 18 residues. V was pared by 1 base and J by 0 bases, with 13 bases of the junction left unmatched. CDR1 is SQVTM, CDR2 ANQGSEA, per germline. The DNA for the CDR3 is TGCAGCGTTGAAGGCTCGGCGCGAGGGGGCTATAGCACAGATACGCAGTATTTT. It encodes CSVEGSARGGYSTDTQYF.

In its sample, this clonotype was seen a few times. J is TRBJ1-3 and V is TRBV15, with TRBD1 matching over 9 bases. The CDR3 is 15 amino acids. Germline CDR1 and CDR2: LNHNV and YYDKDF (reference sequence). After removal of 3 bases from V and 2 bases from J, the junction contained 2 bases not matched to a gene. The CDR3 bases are TGTGCCACCAGCAGCCGACAGGGGGCTGGAAACACCATATATTTT. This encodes CATSSRQGAGNTIYF.

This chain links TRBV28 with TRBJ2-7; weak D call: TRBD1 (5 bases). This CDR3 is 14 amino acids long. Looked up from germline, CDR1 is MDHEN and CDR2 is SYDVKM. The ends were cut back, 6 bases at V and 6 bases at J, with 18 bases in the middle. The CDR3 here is CASRDTQDGSEQYF. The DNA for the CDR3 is TGTGCCAGCAGGGACACTCAAGACGGTTCCGAGCAGTACTTC.

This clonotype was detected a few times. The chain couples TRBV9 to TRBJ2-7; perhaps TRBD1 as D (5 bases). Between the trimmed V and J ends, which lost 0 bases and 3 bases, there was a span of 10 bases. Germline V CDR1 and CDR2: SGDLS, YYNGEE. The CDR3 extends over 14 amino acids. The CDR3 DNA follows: TGTGCCAGCAGCGTAGATCTTACAGGCTACGAGCAGTACTTC. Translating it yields CASSVDLTGYEQYF.